These 29 T cell receptor beta chains share one sample of origin, sequenced in a study of T cell repertoires in cytomegalovirus infection. TCRdb redid the calling of the reads with MiXCR, one entry per CDR3 protein. The data contain 160,000 or so distinct CDR3 sequences, about 20% of them seen just once; the ten biggest clones take up roughly 9.7%. The sequenced sample was PBMCs. These receptors were obtained from a human donor in good health (CMV status not recorded). Some clones in this sample may be carry-over from other donors' samples.

The table lists this clonotype with a few counts. V gene TRBV6-1 combines with J gene TRBJ1-1, with D perhaps matching TRBD1 (6 bases). The V gene lost 0 bases and the J gene lost 8 bases, with 10 bases spanning the gap. Germline lookup yields CDR1 MNHNS and CDR2 SASEGT. This CDR3 has 13 residues. CDR3 DNA sequence: TGTGCCAGCAGTGAAGCCGGGGACATCGAAGCTTTCTTT. This codes for CASSEAGDIEAFF.

This chain connects TRBV30 to TRBJ1-1; unclear D gene. The CDR3 runs 15 residues. Trimming pared 2 bases from V and 4 bases from J, leaving 17 bases between. CDR1 and CDR2 (germline): GTSNPN, SVGIG (reference sequence). CDR3 region: CAWSFPDGWATEAFF. In DNA form, the CDR3 reads TGTGCCTGGAGTTTCCCCGATGGGTGGGCCACTGAAGCTTTCTTT.

This clonotype was observed many times. The chain employs TRBV7-2 and TRBJ2-3; the D is unclear. Trimming shortened V by 1 base and J by 1 base, and 9 bases separated the two germline ends. CDR1 and CDR2 from the germline V gene are SGHTA and FQGNSA. The length of the CDR3 is 15 residues. CDR3 sequence reads: CASSLGETGTDTQYF. CDR3 DNA: TGTGCCAGCAGCTTAGGGGAAACAGGCACAGATACGCAGTATTTT.

The gene calls are TRBV28 and TRBJ1-2; the D is unclear. V lost 10 bases, J lost 4 bases, and 13 bases lay in between. The CDR3 runs 12 residues. In germline, CDR1 is MDHEN, CDR2 SYDVKM. CDR3 DNA sequence: TGTGCCATCCGGCAGGAGGGCTATGGCTACACCTTC. As protein: CAIRQEGYGYTF.

This clonotype has a count of ten or more. V and J are TRBV28 and TRBJ2-1; TRBD2 agrees at 13 bases. V dropped 10 bases and J dropped 10; count of bases not matched to a gene: 13. The CDR3 is 15 amino acids. Germline V lookup: CDR1 MDHEN, CDR2 SYDVKM. CDR3 in amino acids: CATRRGTSGTREQFF. In DNA, the CDR3 is TGTGCCACCCGAAGGGGGACTAGCGGGACCCGGGAGCAGTTCTTC.

The chain carries TRBV20-1 and TRBJ1-6; D is possibly TRBD1 (5 bases). V was clipped by 6 bases and J by 15 bases, with 12 bases between them. CDR3 size: 10 residues. From germline, CDR1 is DFQATT and CDR2 SNEGSKA (reference sequence). CDR3: CSAVADNLHF. CDR3 nucleotides: TGCAGTGCGGTAGCGGACAACCTCCACTTT.

The chain carries TRBV6-5 and TRBJ2-1; 14 bases align to TRBD2. The CDR3 has 15 residues. After removal of 6 bases from V and 13 bases from J, the junction contained 11 bases not matched to a gene. The germline V gene has CDR1 MNHEY and CDR2 SVGAGI. CDR3 sequence reads: CASRRPGTSGGTQFF. The CDR3, as DNA: TGTGCCAGCAGGCGTCCCGGGACTAGCGGGGGAACCCAGTTCTTC.

The chain uses TRBV5-6 and TRBJ2-7; 7 bases match TRBD1. This CDR3 contains 16 residues. V gave up 2 bases and J gave up 0 bases; unmatched junction bases: 8. From germline, CDR1 is SGHDT and CDR2 YYEEEE. The DNA for the CDR3 is TGTGCCAGCAGCTTTTACAGGGGCCTTAGCTCCTACGAGCAGTACTTC. Amino acids: CASSFYRGLSSYEQYF.

Regarding this clonotype: One end of the junction fails to match germline, which may point to a read error. J is TRBJ1-5 and V is TRBV28; 9 bases align to TRBD1. Germline-derived CDR1 and CDR2 are MDHEN and SYDVKM. The CDR3 runs to 15 residues. In nucleotides, the CDR3 is TGTGCCAGCAGTTCCGGGACAGGGAATAACAAGCCCCCGCATTTT. Its translation is CASSSGTGNNKPPHF.

Only a few counts were recorded for this clonotype. The genes are TRBV7-9 and TRBJ1-5, with 11 bases fitting TRBD1. The CDR3 has 16 amino acids. Unmatched junction bases numbered 1, after V lost 3 bases and J lost 0 bases. Germline CDR1 reads SEHNR; CDR2 reads FQNEAQ (reference sequence). The CDR3 is CASSFGTGGSNQPQHF. The CDR3 coding sequence is TGTGCCAGCAGCTTCGGGACAGGGGGTAGCAATCAGCCCCAGCATTTT.

This clonotype has at least ten counts. The chain recombines TRBV7-2 with TRBJ2-1; D is perhaps TRBD1 (7 bases). The V gene lost 5 bases and the J gene lost 7 bases, with 18 bases spanning the gap. The CDR3 is 15 amino acids. Germline loops: CDR1 SGHTA, CDR2 FQGNSA. The CDR3 DNA is TGTGCCAGCAGCACCGCATACAGGGGAGGTAATGAGCAGTTCTTC. This translates into CASSTAYRGGNEQFF.

The chain carries TRBV24-1 and TRBJ2-1; 9 nucleotides agree with TRBD2. The germline V gene has CDR1 KGHDR and CDR2 SFDVKD. This CDR3 has 16 amino acids. The trim removed 6 bases at V and 4 bases at J, leaving 9 bases unmatched. The CDR3 DNA is TGTGCCACCAGTCTGGCGTGCGGGAGGGATTACAATGAGCAGTTCTTC. Protein sequence: CATSLACGRDYNEQFF.

The genes are TRBV10-3 and TRBJ1-5, with 7 bases identical to TRBD1. CDR3 size: 13 residues. The J segment lost 7 bases and the V segment lost 10 bases, leaving 10 bases of the junction unmatched. Germline V gene data show CDR1 as ENHRY and CDR2 as SYGVKD. The DNA for the CDR3 is TGTGCCACAAAGGAGACAGGGCAGCAGCCCCAGCATTTT. Its protein is CATKETGQQPQHF.

The V gene is TRBV5-4, the J gene TRBJ1-5; no reliable D call. V lost 0 bases and J lost 4, with 2 bases in between. This CDR3 has 12 amino acids. Germline V gene lookup returns CDR1 SGHNT and CDR2 YYREEE (reference sequence). CDR3 nucleotide sequence: TGTGCCAGCAGCTTGGAAAATCAGCCCCAGCATTTT. Protein product: CASSLENQPQHF.

V is TRBV14 and J is TRBJ1-2; D is unresolved. CDR3 size: 14 residues. Trimming removed 0 bases from V and 8 bases from J, with 13 bases in between. Germline CDR1 SGHDN, CDR2 FVKESK. The CDR3 spells CASSQDLGTGGYTF. CDR3 DNA sequence: TGTGCCAGCAGCCAAGATTTGGGTACTGGCGGCTACACCTTC. Together with reference TRBV14 and TRBJ1-2, the CDR3 gives the full variable domain: EAGVTQFPSHSVIEKGQTVTLRCDPISGHDNLYWYRRVMGKEIKFLLHFVKESKQDESGMPNNRFLAERTGGTYSTLKVQPAELEDSGVYFCASSQDLGTGGYTFGSGTRLTVV.

This clonotype was picked up many times. The chain uses TRBV20-1 and TRBJ1-2, with D unresolved. Germline V gives CDR1 DFQATT, CDR2 SNEGSKA (reference sequence). V was trimmed by 5 bases and J by 2 bases, leaving 12 bases between them. CDR3 length equals 13 residues. The CDR3 spells CSAQATTNYGYTF. As DNA, the CDR3 is TGCAGTGCTCAGGCGACTACGAACTATGGCTACACCTTC.

This clonotype was counted between two and nine times. The gene calls are TRBV29-1 and TRBJ2-7; 10 positions match TRBD2. V dropped 1 base and J dropped 5; count of bases not matched to a gene: 11. The germline V gene has CDR1 SQVTM and CDR2 ANQGSEA. This CDR3 region has 16 residues. The DNA for the CDR3 is TGCAGCGTTGAAGGGCTAGCGGGAGTATTGAACAACGAGCAGTACTTC. Translated: CSVEGLAGVLNNEQYF.

This clonotype showed up many times. This chain joins TRBV12-3 or TRBV12-4 and TRBJ1-4, with no clear D. CDR3 size: 12 residues. V lost 2 bases, J lost 8 bases, and 6 bases lay in between. The CDR3 bases are TGTGCCAGCAGTTTATTTGGAGAAAAACTGTTTTTT. Its protein product is CASSLFGEKLFF.

The V call is TRBV19, the J call TRBJ1-6; 7 bases agree with TRBD1. The CDR3 loop spans 16 amino acids. Germline-derived CDR1 and CDR2 are LNHDA and SQIVND (reference sequence). V shed 6 bases and J 3 bases; nucleotides not matched to a gene: 8. CDR3 protein: CASSTGVADYNSPLHF. The CDR3 DNA sequence: TGTGCCAGTAGCACAGGGGTGGCGGACTATAATTCACCCCTCCACTTT.

This clonotype was seen a handful of times. The rearrangement uses TRBV5-4 and TRBJ2-7; either TRBD1 or TRBD2 may supply D (5 bases each). This CDR3 comprises 13 residues. The germline CDR1 and CDR2 sequences are SGHNT and YYREEE (reference sequence). V was trimmed by 4 bases and J by 5 bases, leaving 13 bases between them. CDR3 protein: CASSPTLGDEQYF. Here the CDR3 DNA reads TGTGCCAGCAGCCCCACCCTGGGGGACGAGCAGTACTTC.

Concerning this clonotype: A much more abundant neighbour one base away suggests this may be a read error. The V and J genes are TRBV7-2 and TRBJ2-1; the D is unclear. Per germline, CDR1 SGHTA and CDR2 FQGNSA. This CDR3 has 13 amino acids. The CDR3: CASSSQSYNVQFF. The DNA of the CDR3 is TGTGCCAGCAGCTCCCAGAGCTACAATGTGCAGTTCTTC.

CDR3 in DNA: TGTGCCAGCAGTCCCAGAGCGGGGCCGGGAGATACGCAGTATTTT. This codes for CASSPRAGPGDTQYF. V and J are TRBV7-3 and TRBJ2-3; 7 bases fit TRBD2. Unmatched junction bases numbered 11, after V lost 6 bases and J lost 5 bases. The CDR3 runs 15 residues. Per germline, CDR1 SGHTA and CDR2 FQGTGA.

The rearrangement links TRBV5-1 to TRBJ1-3, with D possibly being TRBD1 (5 bases). Germline CDR1 SGHRS, CDR2 YFSETQ. The CDR3 length is 19 residues. V lost 0 bases, J lost 0 bases, and 19 bases lay in between. The CDR3 region has the DNA TGCGCCAGCAGCTTGGCTTCGGACATAAGGGGTGACTCTGGAAACACCATATATTTT. This sequence encodes CASSLASDIRGDSGNTIYF.

This chain's CDR3 is CASRPQGADTEAFF. CDR3 bases: TGTGCCAGCAGACCCCAGGGGGCCGACACTGAAGCTTTCTTT. The chain couples TRBV12-3 or TRBV12-4 to TRBJ1-1; 8 bases agree with TRBD1. The CDR3 runs to 14 residues. Losses at the gene ends were 6 bases for V and 3 bases for J; bases not matched to a gene: 6.

The rearrangement uses TRBV29-1 and TRBJ1-1; 7 bases are a match to TRBD1. The CDR3 totals 12 residues. V gave up 7 bases and J gave up 7 bases; unmatched junction bases: 9. Per the germline V gene, CDR1 is SQVTM and CDR2 is ANQGSEA. CDR3 nucleotides: TGCAGCGCTGAGGAGACAGGGCTTGAAGCTTTCTTT. Protein product: CSAEETGLEAFF.

This clonotype was found a few times. The genes are TRBV6-2 or TRBV6-3 and TRBJ2-1; no firm D call. V lost 0 bases, J lost 0 bases, and 12 bases lay in between. This CDR3 is 17 amino acids long. From germline, CDR1 is MNHEY and CDR2 SVGEGT. The CDR3 coding sequence is TGTGCCAGCAGTTACTCGATTGCGGCACCCTCCTACAATGAGCAGTTCTTC. Its protein is CASSYSIAAPSYNEQFF.

This clonotype was found a few times. The chain couples TRBV28 to TRBJ2-7; the D is unclear. Trimming removed 3 bases from V and 5 bases from J, with 8 bases in between. CDR1 MDHEN and CDR2 SYDVKM come from the germline V gene. The CDR3 is 12 amino acids. CDR3 coding DNA: TGTGCCAGCAGTTTTCGGGTAAACGAGCAGTACTTC. It codes for CASSFRVNEQYF.

J is TRBJ1-2 and V is TRBV6-2 or TRBV6-3; D is uncertain. The CDR3 contains 13 residues. V was shortened by 10 bases and J by 2 bases, with 14 bases between the two germline ends. Germline V gene data show CDR1 as MNHEY and CDR2 as SVGEGT. In DNA, the CDR3 is TGTGCCACCGGACCACCCAGGAACTATGGCTACACCTTC. Amino acid sequence: CATGPPRNYGYTF.

This chain uses TRBV27 with TRBJ1-5; D ambiguous. V dropped 6 bases and J dropped 2 bases, with 11 bases sitting between them. The CDR3 covers 14 residues. CDR1 is MNHEY, CDR2 SMNVEV, per germline (reference sequence). The CDR3 region is CASSPRWGNQPQHF. In DNA, the CDR3 is TGTGCCAGCAGCCCACGATGGGGCAATCAGCCCCAGCATTTT.